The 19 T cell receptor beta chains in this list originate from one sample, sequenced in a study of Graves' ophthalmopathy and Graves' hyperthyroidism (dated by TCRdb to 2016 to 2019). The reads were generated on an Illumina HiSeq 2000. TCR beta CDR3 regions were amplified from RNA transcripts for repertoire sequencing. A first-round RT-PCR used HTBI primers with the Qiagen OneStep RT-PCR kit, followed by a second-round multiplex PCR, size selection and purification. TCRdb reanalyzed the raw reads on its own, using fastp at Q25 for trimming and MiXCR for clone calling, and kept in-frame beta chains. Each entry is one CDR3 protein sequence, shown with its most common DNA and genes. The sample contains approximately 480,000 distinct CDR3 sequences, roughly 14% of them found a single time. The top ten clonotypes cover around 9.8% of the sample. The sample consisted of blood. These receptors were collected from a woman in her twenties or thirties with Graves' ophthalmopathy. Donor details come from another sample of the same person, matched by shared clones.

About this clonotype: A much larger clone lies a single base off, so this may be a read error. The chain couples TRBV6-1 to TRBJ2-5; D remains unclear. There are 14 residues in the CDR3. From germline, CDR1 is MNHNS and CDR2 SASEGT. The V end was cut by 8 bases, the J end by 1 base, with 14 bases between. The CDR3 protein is CASAPVLAQETQYF. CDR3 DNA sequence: TGTGCCAGCGCCCCCGTCCTGGCCCAAGAGACCCAGTACTTC.

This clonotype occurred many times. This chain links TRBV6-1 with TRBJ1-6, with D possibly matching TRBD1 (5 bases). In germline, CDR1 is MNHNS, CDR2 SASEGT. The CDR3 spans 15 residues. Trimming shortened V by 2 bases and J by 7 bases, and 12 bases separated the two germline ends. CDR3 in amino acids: CASSEMEGKNSPLHF. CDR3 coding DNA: TGTGCCAGCAGTGAAATGGAGGGGAAGAATTCACCCCTCCACTTT.

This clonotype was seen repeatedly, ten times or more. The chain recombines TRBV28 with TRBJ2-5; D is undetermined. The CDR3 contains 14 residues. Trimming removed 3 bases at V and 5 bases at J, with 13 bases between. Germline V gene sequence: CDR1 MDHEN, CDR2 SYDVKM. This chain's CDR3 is CASSFNRVLETQYF. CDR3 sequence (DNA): TGTGCCAGCAGTTTTAATCGCGTTCTTGAGACCCAGTACTTC.

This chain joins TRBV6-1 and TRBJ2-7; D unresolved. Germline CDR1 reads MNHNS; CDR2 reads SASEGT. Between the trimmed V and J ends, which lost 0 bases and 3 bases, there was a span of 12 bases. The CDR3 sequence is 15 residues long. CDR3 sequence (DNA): TGTGCCAGCAGTGAAGCTCCGAGGATTCACTACGAGCAGTACTTC. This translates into CASSEAPRIHYEQYF.

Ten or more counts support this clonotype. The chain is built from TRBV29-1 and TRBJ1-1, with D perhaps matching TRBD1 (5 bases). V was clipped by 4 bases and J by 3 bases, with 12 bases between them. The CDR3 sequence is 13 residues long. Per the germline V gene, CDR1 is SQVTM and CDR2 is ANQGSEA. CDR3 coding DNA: TGCAGCGTTGTATTTGGGGACGACACTGAAGCTTTCTTT. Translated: CSVVFGDDTEAFF. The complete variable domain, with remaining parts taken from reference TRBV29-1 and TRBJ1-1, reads SAVISQKPSRDICQRGTSLTIQCQVDSQVTMMFWYRQQPGQSLTLIATANQGSEATYESGFVIDKFPISRPNLTFSTLTVSNMSPEDSSIYLCSVVFGDDTEAFFGQGTRLTVV.

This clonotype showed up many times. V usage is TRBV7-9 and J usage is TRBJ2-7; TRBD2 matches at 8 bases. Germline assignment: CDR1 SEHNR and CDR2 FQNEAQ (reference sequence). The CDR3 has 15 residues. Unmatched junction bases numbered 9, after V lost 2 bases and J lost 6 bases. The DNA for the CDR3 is TGTGCCAGCAGCTTATCGGGAGGGCTAGGTGGCGAGCAGTACTTC. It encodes CASSLSGGLGGEQYF.

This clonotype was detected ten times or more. CDR3 residues: CASSLVRYTGELFF. The CDR3 DNA is TGTGCCAGCAGCTTAGTTCGATACACCGGGGAGCTGTTTTTT. V gene TRBV11-2 combines with J gene TRBJ2-2; D is unclear. Trimming shortened V by 1 base and J by 3 bases, and 6 bases separated the two germline ends. CDR3 size: 14 residues. Germline-derived CDR1 and CDR2 are SGHAT and FQNNGV.

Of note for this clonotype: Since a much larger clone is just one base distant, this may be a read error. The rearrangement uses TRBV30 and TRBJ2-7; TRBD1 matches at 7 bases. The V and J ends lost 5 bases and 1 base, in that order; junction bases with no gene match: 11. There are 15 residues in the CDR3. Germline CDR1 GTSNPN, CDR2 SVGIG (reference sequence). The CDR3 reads CAWFNGTEQSYEQYF. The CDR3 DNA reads TGTGCCTGGTTTAACGGGACAGAGCAGTCCTACGAGCAGTACTTC. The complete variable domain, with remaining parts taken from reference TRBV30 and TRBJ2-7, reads SQTIHQWPATLVQPVGSPLSLECTVEGTSNPNLYWYRQAAGRGLQLLFYSVGIGQISSEVPQNLSASRPQDRQFILSSKKLLLSDSGFYLCAWFNGTEQSYEQYFGPGTRLTVT.

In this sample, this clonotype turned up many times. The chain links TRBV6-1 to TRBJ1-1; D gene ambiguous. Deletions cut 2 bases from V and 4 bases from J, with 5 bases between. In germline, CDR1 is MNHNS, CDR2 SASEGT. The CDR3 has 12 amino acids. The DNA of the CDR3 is TGTGCCAGCAGTGAATGGAGCACTGAAGCTTTCTTT. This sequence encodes CASSEWSTEAFF.

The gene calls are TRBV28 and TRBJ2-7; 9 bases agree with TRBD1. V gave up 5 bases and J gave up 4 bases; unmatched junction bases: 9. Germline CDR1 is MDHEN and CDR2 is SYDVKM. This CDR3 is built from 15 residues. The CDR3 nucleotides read TGTGCCAGCAGTCTTACCGGGACAGGGCGGTACGAGCAGTACTTC. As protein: CASSLTGTGRYEQYF. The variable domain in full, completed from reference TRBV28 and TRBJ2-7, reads DVKVTQSSRYLVKRTGEKVFLECVQDMDHENMFWYRQDPGLGLRLIYFSYDVKMKEKGDIPEGYSVSREKKERFSLILESASTNQTSMYLCASSLTGTGRYEQYFGPGTRLTVT.

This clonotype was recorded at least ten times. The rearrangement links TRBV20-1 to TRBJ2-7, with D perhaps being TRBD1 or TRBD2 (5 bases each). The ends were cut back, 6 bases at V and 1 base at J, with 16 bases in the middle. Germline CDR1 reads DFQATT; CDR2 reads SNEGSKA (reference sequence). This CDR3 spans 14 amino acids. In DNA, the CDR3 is TGCAGTGCCCTCAGCGAGGGGTCGTCCTACGAGCAGTACTTC. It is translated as CSALSEGSSYEQYF.

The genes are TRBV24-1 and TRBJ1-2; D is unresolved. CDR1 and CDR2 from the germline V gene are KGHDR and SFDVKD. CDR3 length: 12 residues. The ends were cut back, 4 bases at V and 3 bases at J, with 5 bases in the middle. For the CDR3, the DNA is TGTGCCACCAGTGACCCTTACTATGGCTACACCTTC. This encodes CATSDPYYGYTF.

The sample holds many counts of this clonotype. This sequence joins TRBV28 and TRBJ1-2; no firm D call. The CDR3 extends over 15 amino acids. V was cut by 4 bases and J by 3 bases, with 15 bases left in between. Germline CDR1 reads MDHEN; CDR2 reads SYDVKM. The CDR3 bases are TGTGCCAGCAGTTCCCTAGACGAAGCCCACTATGGCTACACCTTC. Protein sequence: CASSSLDEAHYGYTF.

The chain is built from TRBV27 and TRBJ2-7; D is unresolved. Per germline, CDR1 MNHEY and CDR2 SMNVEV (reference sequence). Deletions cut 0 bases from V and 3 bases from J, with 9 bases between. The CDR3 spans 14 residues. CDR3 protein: CASSLSGTVYEQYF. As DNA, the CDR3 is TGTGCCAGCAGTTTATCTGGTACCGTCTACGAGCAGTACTTC.

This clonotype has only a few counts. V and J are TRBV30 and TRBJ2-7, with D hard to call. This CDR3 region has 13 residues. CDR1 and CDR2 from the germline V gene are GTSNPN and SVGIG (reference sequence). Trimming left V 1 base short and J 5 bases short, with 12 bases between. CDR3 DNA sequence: TGTGCCTGGAGTGGTATTCAAGGACACGAGCAGTACTTC. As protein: CAWSGIQGHEQYF.

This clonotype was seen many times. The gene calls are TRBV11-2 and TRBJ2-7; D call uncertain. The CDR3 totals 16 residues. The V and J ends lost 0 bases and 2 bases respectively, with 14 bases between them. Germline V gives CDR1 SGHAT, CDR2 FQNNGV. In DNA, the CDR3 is TGTGCCAGCAGCTTAGAACCCCTTGGGCTACCCTACGAGCAGTACTTC. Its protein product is CASSLEPLGLPYEQYF.

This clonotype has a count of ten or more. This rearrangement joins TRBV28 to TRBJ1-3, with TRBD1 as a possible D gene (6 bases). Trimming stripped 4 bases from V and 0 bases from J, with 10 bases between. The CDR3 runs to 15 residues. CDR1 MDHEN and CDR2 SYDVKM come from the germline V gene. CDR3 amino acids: CASSWGPVSGNTIYF. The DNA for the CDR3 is TGTGCCAGCAGTTGGGGGCCAGTCTCTGGAAACACCATATATTTT. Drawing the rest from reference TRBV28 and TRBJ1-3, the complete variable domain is DVKVTQSSRYLVKRTGEKVFLECVQDMDHENMFWYRQDPGLGLRLIYFSYDVKMKEKGDIPEGYSVSREKKERFSLILESASTNQTSMYLCASSWGPVSGNTIYFGEGSWLTVV.

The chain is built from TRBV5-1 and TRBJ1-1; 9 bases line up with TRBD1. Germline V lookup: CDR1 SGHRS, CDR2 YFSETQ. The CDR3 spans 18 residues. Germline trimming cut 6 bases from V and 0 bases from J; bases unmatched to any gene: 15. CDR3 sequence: CASTYVPGQGTVNTEAFF. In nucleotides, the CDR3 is TGCGCCAGCACATACGTGCCGGGACAGGGTACCGTGAACACTGAAGCTTTCTTT.

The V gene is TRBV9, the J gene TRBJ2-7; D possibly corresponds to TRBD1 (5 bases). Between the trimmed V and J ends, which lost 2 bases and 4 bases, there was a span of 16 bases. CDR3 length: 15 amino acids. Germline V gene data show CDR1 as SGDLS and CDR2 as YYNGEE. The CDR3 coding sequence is TGTGCCAGCAGCGTTGGACACGAAAAGACATACGAGCAGTACTTC. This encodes CASSVGHEKTYEQYF.